The clone carrying this TCR beta chain was seen only a few times. The antigen remains unidentified. In TCRdb, the reads were re-called with MiXCR into one record per CDR3 protein. Of about 500,000 distinct CDR3 sequences in the sample, about 33% are singletons; the top ten hold 17%. This sample is drawn from a study of T cell repertoires in cytomegalovirus infection. Study in general: As its CMV epitopes, the study selected recently identified HLA-C-restricted and well-studied HLA-B-restricted targets. Public TCR beta signature analysis indicated the presence of both CMV infection and matching HLA type.

Study outcomes and limitations: Carriers of CMV plus the relevant HLA were identified by cumulative public TCR beta family frequency. It was HLA-C-restricted CMV-specific TCR beta clonotypes that dominated the response ex vivo.

Trimming left V 0 bases short and J 1 base short, with 12 bases between. CDR1 is SGHNT and CDR2 is YENEEA in the germline V gene. This CDR3 spans 16 amino acids. The TCR comes from a human donor in good health (CMV status not recorded). Some clones in this sample may be carry-over from other donors' samples. V gene TRBV11-3 combines with J gene TRBJ1-1; no reliable D call. This material consisted of cultured PBMCs, taken from culture after CMV antigen stimulation. As DNA, the CDR3 is TGTGCCAGCAGCTTAGAGGACCGGACGGGGAACACTGAAGCTTTCTTT. It yields the protein CASSLEDRTGNTEAFF.